Listed here are 11 T cell receptor beta chains from one sample, sequenced in a study of cytomegalovirus exposure and HLA in healthy donors. Libraries were prepared by immunoSEQ multiplex PCR; TCRdb keeps only in-frame clonotypes and omits some of them. Of roughly 50,000 clones listed, 93% are singletons. Sequencing was done on a sample of PBMCs. The receptor set was obtained from a woman in her late teens or twenties in good health and CMV-seropositive.

The chain combines TRBV5-1 with TRBJ2-2; D possibly corresponds to TRBD1 (6 bases). This CDR3 comprises 14 residues. CDR1 and CDR2 (germline): SGHRS, YFSETQ. V was trimmed by 6 bases and J by 4 bases, leaving 13 bases between them. CDR3 nucleotide sequence: TGCGCCAGCAACATACAGGGACGCACCGGGGAGCTGTTTTTT. This codes for CASNIQGRTGELFF.

This chain uses TRBV27 with TRBJ2-7, with D perhaps matching TRBD2 (5 bases). V was cut by 5 bases and J by 5 bases, with 16 bases left in between. The CDR3 contains 14 residues. From germline, CDR1 is MNHEY and CDR2 SMNVEV (reference sequence). The CDR3 sequence is CASSPPHGGHEQYF. DNA of the CDR3: TGTGCCAGCAGTCCCCCACATGGAGGTCACGAGCAGTACTTC.

This clone was recorded only once. This CDR3 is CASSLTTSNTEAFF. The DNA for the CDR3 is TGTGCCAGCAGCCTAACGACTTCGAACACTGAAGCTTTCTTT. This chain links TRBV7-9 with TRBJ1-1; no reliable D call. There are 14 residues in the CDR3. Trimming left V 5 bases short and J 1 base short, with 11 bases between. The germline gives CDR1 SEHNR, CDR2 FQNEAQ (reference sequence).

This chain connects TRBV4-3 to TRBJ1-2, with D perhaps matching TRBD1 (5 bases). The V gene lost 2 bases and the J gene lost 0 bases, with 13 bases spanning the gap. Germline V gives CDR1 LGHNA, CDR2 YSLEER. CDR3 size: 16 residues. CDR3: CASSQNVRAPNYGYTF. The CDR3 DNA follows: TGCGCCAGCAGCCAAAACGTCAGGGCTCCTAACTATGGCTACACCTTC.

CDR3 DNA: TGTGCCAGCAGCTTGGCCGGCAGGAGACTATATGGCTACACCTTC. Encoded protein: CASSLAGRRLYGYTF. The rearrangement joins TRBV5-6 to TRBJ1-2; D unclear. CDR1 and CDR2 (germline): SGHDT, YYEEEE. V was pared by 0 bases and J by 5 bases, with 14 bases between. CDR3 length: 15 amino acids.

J is TRBJ2-5 and V is TRBV18; D is ambiguous. The CDR3 is made up of 12 amino acids. Germline V gene sequence: CDR1 KGHSH, CDR2 LQKENI. V was clipped by 1 base and J by 5 bases, with 5 bases between them. The chain's CDR3 is CASSPLLETQYF. The CDR3 DNA follows: TGTGCCAGCTCACCACTTCTGGAGACCCAGTACTTC.

The chain is built from TRBV6-5 and TRBJ1-1; D ambiguous. CDR3 size: 14 residues. V lost 6 bases, J lost 9 bases, and 20 bases lay in between. Germline values: CDR1 MNHEY, CDR2 SVGAGI. CDR3 protein: CASSHSMGSHQAFF. The CDR3 DNA reads TGTGCCAGCAGCCATAGCATGGGGAGCCACCAAGCTTTCTTT.

The J gene is TRBJ2-3, the V gene TRBV10-3, with TRBD2 as a possible D gene (6 bases). This CDR3 contains 16 residues. Germline V gives CDR1 ENHRY, CDR2 SYGVKD. V shed 1 base and J shed 0 bases, with 11 bases lying between them. The CDR3 sequence: CAISEYLAGSTDTQYF. CDR3 bases: TGTGCCATCAGTGAGTATCTTGCGGGGAGCACAGATACGCAGTATTTT.

This sequence joins TRBV6-5 and TRBJ2-7; a weak D match, TRBD2 (6 bases). Trimming cost V 6 bases and J 4 bases, with 19 bases left between them. The V gene's germline CDR1 is MNHEY and CDR2 SVGAGI. This CDR3 comprises 15 residues. The chain's CDR3 is CASRQRASWGYEQYF. The CDR3 coding sequence is TGTGCCAGCAGACAGCGGGCTAGTTGGGGGTACGAGCAGTACTTC.

This clone was seen once. The rearrangement joins TRBV11-2 to TRBJ2-7; D is possibly TRBD1 (5 bases). CDR1 and CDR2 from the germline V gene are SGHAT and FQNNGV. Trimming took off 6 bases at V and 3 bases at J, with 18 bases between the two ends. CDR3 length: 15 residues. The CDR3 here is CASSRASTADYEQYF. The CDR3 region has the DNA TGTGCCAGCAGTCGCGCGTCGACAGCCGACTACGAGCAGTACTTC.

The table lists this clone with a few counts. The gene calls are TRBV9 and TRBJ1-1; the D gene is possibly TRBD1 (6 bases). V was pared by 4 bases and J by 3 bases, with 16 bases between. Looked up from germline, CDR1 is SGDLS and CDR2 is YYNGEE. This CDR3 comprises 15 residues. The CDR3: CASSSPHRADTEAFF. CDR3 nucleotide sequence: TGTGCCAGCAGCTCGCCACACAGGGCCGACACTGAAGCTTTCTTT.